Listed here is a single T cell receptor beta chain. The antigen is unknown. The same CDR3 can be traced to other DNA sequences in this sample. Trimming removed 0 bases at V and 1 base at J, with 5 bases between. Germline loops: CDR1 SGHRS, CDR2 YFSETQ. The CDR3 totals 13 residues. These data are taken from a study of cytomegalovirus exposure and HLA in healthy donors. On the study more broadly: Out of 398 genotyped donors, about 80% belonged to the Caucasian-associated ancestry cluster. Study-wide points: There were several of the most significant clusters that appeared linked to common viral pathogens in a later analysis. Researchers catalogued 150 or so TCR beta chains as cytomegalovirus-associated. The study found most TCR sequences rare, yet found some public TCRs in many donors.

Use of 60 Vbeta and 13 Jbeta primers characterized the PCR. Profiled with immunoSEQ multiplex PCR; TCRdb holds only in-frame clones, not every one. The table includes 150,000 to 200,000 clones, roughly 79% detected once. The source is a man under 40 in good health and CMV-seronegative. V is TRBV5-1 and J is TRBJ2-7; D gene unclear. Sequencing was performed on PBMCs. The chain's CDR3 is CASSLDNSYEQYF. DNA for the CDR3: TGCGCCAGCAGCTTGGATAATTCCTACGAGCAGTACTTC.